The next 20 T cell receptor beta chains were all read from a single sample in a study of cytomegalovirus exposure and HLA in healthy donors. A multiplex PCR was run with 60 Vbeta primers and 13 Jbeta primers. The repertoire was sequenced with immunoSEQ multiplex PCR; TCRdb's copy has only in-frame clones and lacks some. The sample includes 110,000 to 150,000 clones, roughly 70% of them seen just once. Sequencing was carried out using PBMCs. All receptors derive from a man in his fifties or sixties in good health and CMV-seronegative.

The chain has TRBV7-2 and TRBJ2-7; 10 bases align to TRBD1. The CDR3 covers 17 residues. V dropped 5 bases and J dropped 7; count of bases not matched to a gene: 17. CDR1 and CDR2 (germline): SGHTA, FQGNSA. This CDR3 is CASSAQIGGQGIGEQYF. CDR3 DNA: TGTGCCAGCAGCGCCCAGATCGGGGGACAGGGGATAGGGGAGCAGTACTTC.

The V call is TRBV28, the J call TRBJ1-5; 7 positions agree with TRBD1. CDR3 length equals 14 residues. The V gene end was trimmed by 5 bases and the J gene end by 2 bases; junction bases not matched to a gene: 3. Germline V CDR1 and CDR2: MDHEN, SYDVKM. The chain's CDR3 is CASSLTGGNQPQHF. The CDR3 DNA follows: TGTGCCAGCAGTCTCACAGGGGGCAATCAGCCCCAGCATTTT.

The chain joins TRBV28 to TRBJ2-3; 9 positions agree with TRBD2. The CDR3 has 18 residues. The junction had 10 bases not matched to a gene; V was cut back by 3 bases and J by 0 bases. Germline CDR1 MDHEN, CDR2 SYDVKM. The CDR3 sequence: CASSLILASGTSTDTQYF. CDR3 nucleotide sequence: TGTGCCAGCAGTTTGATTTTAGCTAGCGGGACGAGCACAGATACGCAGTATTTT.

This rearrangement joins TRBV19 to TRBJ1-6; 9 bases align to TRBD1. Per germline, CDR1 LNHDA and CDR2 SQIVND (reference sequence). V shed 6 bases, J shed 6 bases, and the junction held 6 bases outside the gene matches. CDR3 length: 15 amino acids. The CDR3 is CASSDRGTFNSPLHF. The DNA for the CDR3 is TGTGCCAGTAGCGACAGGGGGACATTTAATTCACCCCTCCACTTT.

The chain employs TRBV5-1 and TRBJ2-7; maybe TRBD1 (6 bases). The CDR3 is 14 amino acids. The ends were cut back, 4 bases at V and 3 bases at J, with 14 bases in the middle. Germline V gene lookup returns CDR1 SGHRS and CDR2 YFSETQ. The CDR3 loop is CASSPRQDGYEQYF. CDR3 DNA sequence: TGCGCCAGCAGCCCCCGACAGGACGGCTACGAGCAGTACTTC.

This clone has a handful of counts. The CDR3 sequence is CASSAGTVTYNEQFF. CDR3 coding DNA: TGTGCCAGCAGCGCCGGGACTGTCACCTACAATGAGCAGTTCTTC. The chain combines TRBV7-7 with TRBJ2-1; TRBD2 is a possible D gene (6 bases). This CDR3 has 15 residues. Germline loops: CDR1 SSHAT, CDR2 FNYEAQ (reference sequence). The V gene lost 5 bases and the J gene lost 2 bases, with 13 bases spanning the gap.

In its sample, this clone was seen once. The CDR3: CASSQVGTGDYEQYF. The CDR3 bases are TGCGCCAGCAGCCAAGTAGGGACAGGGGACTACGAGCAGTACTTC. The chain links TRBV4-3 to TRBJ2-7; 10 bases agree with TRBD1. The germline gives CDR1 LGHNA, CDR2 YSLEER. With 1 base clipped from V and 3 bases from J, the junction kept 3 bases outside the gene matches. CDR3 length equals 15 residues.

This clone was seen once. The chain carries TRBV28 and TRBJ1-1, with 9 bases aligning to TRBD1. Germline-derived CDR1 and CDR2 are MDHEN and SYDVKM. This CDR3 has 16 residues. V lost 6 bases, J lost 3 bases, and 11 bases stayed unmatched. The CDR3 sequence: CASSQTGGVDHTEAFF. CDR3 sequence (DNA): TGTGCCAGCAGCCAAACAGGGGGCGTTGATCACACTGAAGCTTTCTTT. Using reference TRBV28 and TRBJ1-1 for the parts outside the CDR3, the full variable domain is DVKVTQSSRYLVKRTGEKVFLECVQDMDHENMFWYRQDPGLGLRLIYFSYDVKMKEKGDIPEGYSVSREKKERFSLILESASTNQTSMYLCASSQTGGVDHTEAFFGQGTRLTVV.

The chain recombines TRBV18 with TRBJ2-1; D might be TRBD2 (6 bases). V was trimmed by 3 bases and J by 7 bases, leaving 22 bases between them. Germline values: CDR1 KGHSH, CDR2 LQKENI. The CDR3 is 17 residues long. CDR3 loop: CASSPSPGRPGWNEQFF. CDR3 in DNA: TGTGCCAGCTCACCTTCGCCTGGGAGGCCTGGTTGGAATGAGCAGTTCTTC.

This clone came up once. DNA for the CDR3: TGTGCCAGCCGCTTCACGACTGTACGCTACGAGCAGTACTTC. Its protein product is CASRFTTVRYEQYF. The rearrangement links TRBV9 to TRBJ2-7; D remains ambiguous. V lost 7 bases and J lost 3, with 17 bases in between. Germline V gene data show CDR1 as SGDLS and CDR2 as YYNGEE. The CDR3 has 14 residues.

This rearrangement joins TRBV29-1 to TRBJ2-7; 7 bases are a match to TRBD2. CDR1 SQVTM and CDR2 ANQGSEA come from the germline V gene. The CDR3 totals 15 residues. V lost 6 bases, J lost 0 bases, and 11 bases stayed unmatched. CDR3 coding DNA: TGCAGCGTCCGTGGGGGGGACGTTCCCTCCTACGAGCAGTACTTC. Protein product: CSVRGGDVPSYEQYF.

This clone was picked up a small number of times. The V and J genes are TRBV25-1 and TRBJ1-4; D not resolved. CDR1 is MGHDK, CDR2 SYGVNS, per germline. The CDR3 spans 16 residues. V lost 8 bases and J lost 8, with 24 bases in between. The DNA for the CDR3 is TGTGCCAGCCTCTGGGAGCATGGCGGCGGTCGGGAAAAACTGTTTTTT. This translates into CASLWEHGGGREKLFF.

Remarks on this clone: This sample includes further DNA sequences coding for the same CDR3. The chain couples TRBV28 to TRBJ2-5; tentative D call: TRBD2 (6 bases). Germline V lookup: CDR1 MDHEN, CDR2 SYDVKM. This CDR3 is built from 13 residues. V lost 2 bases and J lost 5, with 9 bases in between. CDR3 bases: TGTGCCAGCAGTTTAGTGGGAGGCGAGACCCAGTACTTC. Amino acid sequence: CASSLVGGETQYF.

CDR3 in DNA: TGTGCCAGCAGTGAATACGGGACAGCTTACAATGAGCAGTTCTTC. This encodes CASSEYGTAYNEQFF. The chain carries TRBV25-1 and TRBJ2-1, with TRBD1 identical over 7 bases. J lost 4 bases, V lost 0 bases, and 3 bases had no gene match. CDR3 length: 15 residues. Germline CDR1 is MGHDK and CDR2 is SYGVNS. Filled out from reference TRBV25-1 and TRBJ2-1, the complete variable domain reads EADIYQTPRYLVIGTGKKITLECSQTMGHDKMYWYQQDPGMELHLIHYSYGVNSTEKGDLSSESTVSRIRTEHFPLTLESARPSHTSQYLCASSEYGTAYNEQFFGPGTRLTVL.

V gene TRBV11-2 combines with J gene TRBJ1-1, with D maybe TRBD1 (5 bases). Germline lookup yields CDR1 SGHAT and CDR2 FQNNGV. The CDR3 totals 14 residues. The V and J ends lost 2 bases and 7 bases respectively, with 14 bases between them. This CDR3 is CASSLNRPTYEAFF. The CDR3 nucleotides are TGTGCCAGCAGCTTAAACAGGCCAACCTATGAAGCTTTCTTT. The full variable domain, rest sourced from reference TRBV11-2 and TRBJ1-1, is EAGVAQSPRYKIIEKRQSVAFWCNPISGHATLYWYQQILGQGPKLLIQFQNNGVVDDSQLPKDRFSAERLKGVDSTLKIQPAKLEDSAVYLCASSLNRPTYEAFFGQGTRLTVV.

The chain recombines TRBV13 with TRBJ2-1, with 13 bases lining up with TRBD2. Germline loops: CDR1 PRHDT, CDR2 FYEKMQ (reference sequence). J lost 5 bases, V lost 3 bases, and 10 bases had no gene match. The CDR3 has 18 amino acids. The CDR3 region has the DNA TGTGCCAGCAGCTTCTCGAGACTAGCGGGAGGTATTGACAATGAGCAGTTCTTC. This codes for CASSFSRLAGGIDNEQFF.

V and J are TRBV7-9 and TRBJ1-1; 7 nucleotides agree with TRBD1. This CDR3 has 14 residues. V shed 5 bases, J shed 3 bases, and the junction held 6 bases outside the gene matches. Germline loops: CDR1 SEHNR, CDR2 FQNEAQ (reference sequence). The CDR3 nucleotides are TGTGCCAGCAGCCCCCGGGACAGCGACACTGAAGCTTTCTTT. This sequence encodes CASSPRDSDTEAFF.

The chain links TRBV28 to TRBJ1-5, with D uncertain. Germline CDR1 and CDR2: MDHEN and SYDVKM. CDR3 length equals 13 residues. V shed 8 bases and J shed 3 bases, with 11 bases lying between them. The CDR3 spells CASGPRVNQPQHF. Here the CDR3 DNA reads TGTGCCAGCGGGCCGAGGGTCAATCAGCCCCAGCATTTT.

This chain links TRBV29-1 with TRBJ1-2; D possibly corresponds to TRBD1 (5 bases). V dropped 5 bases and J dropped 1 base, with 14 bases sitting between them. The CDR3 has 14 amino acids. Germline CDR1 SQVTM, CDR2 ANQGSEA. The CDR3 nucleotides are TGCAGCGTTTCTCCCAGGGTTATTAACTATGGCTACACCTTC. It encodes CSVSPRVINYGYTF.

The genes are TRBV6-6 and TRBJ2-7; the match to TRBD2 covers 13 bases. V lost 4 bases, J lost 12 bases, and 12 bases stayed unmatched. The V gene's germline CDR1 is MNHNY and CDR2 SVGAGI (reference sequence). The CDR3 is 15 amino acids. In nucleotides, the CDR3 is TGTGCCAGCAGTTCTCGACTAGCGGGGGGCCCCTTCCCGTACTTC. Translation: CASSSRLAGGPFPYF.